This is a list of T cell receptor beta chains from one sample in a study of blood T cells in healthy people across ages. MiXCR, run by TCRdb on the 5' RACE reads, gives a single entry per CDR3 protein. This table holds about 1.7 million distinct CDR3 sequences, about 28% found once. The sequencing sample was made of blood. These TCRs come from a woman aged 25 to 39 in good health. Each CDR3 is given with its conserved first and last residue. A D gene is named only where the DNA matches it firmly. Rows give clone size only sometimes, using once, few, many, or a class for an expanded clone.

TRBJ1-4 | TRBD1 | TRBV4-1 | . | TGCGCCAGCAGCCAAGGGGACAGGGATGAAAAACTGTTTTTT | CASSQGDRDEKLFF
TRBJ2-1 | TRBD2 | TRBV6-2/TRBV6-3 | . | TGTGCCAGCAGTTCACCGGGACTAGCGATCAGGGAGCAGTTCTTC | CASSSPGLAIREQFF
TRBJ2-5 | TRBD2 | TRBV6-1 | . | TGTGCCAGCAGTGAAGCGCAAGCGGGGGGGCAAAAGACCCAGTACTTC | CASSEAQAGGQKTQYF
TRBJ2-7 | . | TRBV10-1 | few | TGCGCCAGCAGTGCAGGCAGGGCGGGGGAGCAGTACTTC | CASSAGRAGEQYF
TRBJ2-6 | TRBD2 | TRBV3-1 | few | TGTGCCAGCAGCAAAGCGGGGGCCCTGACTTTC | CASSKAGALTF
TRBJ2-1 | . | TRBV10-2 | many | TGCGCCACCCTAGAGGGACGCAATGAGCAGTTCTTC | CATLEGRNEQFF
TRBJ2-4 | TRBD2 | TRBV5-1 | . | TGCGCCAGCAGCTTAGAGACTAGCGGTTACAATGAGCAGTACTTC | CASSLETSGYNEQYF
TRBJ2-1 | . | TRBV10-1 | . | TGCGCCAGCAGTGAGGGAGGGGGCGGGGGTGATGAGCAGTTCTTC | CASSEGGGGGDEQFF
TRBJ1-5 | . | TRBV7-9 | . | TGTGCCAGCAGCTCCTATCATCAGCCCCAGCATTTT | CASSSYHQPQHF
TRBJ1-1 | TRBD1 | TRBV24-1 | few | TGTGCCGCAGGGGGCCCTAACCGGTATACTGAAGCTTTCTTT | CAAGGPNRYTEAFF